The TCR beta chain described here comes from a study of T cell responses to AZD1222 COVID-19 vaccine. In regard to this clone: Its target is unknown.

Assay used: immunoSEQ multiplex PCR; TCRdb lists only in-frame clones, some missing. The table includes 130,000 or so clones, just over 90% detected once. CDR3 length: 12 residues. Between the trimmed V and J ends, which lost 0 bases and 6 bases, there was a span of 7 bases. Germline V CDR1 and CDR2: SGHKS, YYEKEE (reference sequence). General study points: Baseline antibody screening turned up just five to seven seropositive AZD1222 recipients. Vaccine-associated CD4 TCRs spanned spike, dominant at 160-218 and 743-854.

The sequenced sample was peripheral blood, obtained on day 0 of AZD1222 vaccination. The chain has TRBV5-5 and TRBJ2-7; D may be TRBD1 (5 bases). The sequence was obtained from an adult in good health. The CDR3 region is CASSLDRFEQYF. DNA for the CDR3: TGTGCCAGCAGCTTGGACAGGTTCGAGCAGTACTTC.